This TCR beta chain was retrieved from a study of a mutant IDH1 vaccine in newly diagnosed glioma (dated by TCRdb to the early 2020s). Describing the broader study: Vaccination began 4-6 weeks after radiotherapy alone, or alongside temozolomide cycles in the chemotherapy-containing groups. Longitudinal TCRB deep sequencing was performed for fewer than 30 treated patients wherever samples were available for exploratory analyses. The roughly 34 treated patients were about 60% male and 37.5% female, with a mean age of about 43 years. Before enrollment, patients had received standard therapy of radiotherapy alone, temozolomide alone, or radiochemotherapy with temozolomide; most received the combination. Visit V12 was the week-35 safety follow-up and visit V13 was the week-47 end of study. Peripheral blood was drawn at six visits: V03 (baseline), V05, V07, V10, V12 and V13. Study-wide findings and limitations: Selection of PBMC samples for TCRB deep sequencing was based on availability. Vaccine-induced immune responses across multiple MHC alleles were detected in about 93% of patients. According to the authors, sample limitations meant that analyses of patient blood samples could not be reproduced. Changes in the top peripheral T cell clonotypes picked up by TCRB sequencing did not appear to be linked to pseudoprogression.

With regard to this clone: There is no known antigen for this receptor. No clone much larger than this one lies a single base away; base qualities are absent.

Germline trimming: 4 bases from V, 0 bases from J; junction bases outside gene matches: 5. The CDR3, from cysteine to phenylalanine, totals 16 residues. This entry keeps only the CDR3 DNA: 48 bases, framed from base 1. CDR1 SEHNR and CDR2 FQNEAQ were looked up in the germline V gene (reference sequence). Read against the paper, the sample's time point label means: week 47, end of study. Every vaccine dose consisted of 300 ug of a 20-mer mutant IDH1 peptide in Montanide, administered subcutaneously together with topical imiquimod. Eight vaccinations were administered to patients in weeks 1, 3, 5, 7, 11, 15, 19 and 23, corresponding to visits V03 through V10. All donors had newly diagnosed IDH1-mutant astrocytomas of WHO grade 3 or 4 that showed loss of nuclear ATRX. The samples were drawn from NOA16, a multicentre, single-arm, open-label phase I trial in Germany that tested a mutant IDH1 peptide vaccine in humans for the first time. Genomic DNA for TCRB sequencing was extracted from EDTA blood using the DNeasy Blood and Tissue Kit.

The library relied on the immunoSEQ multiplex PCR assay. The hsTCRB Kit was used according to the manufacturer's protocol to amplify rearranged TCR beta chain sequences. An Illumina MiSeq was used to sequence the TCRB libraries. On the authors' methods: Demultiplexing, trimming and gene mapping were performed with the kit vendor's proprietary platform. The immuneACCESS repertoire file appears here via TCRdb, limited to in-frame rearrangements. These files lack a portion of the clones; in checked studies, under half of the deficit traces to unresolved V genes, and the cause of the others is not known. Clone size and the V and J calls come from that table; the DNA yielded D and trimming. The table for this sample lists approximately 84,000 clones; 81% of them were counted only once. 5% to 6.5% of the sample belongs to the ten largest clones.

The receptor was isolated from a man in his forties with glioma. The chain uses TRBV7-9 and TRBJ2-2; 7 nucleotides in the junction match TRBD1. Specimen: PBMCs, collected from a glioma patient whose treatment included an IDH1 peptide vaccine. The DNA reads TGTGCCAGCAGCTCCCCGGACAGGTCGAACACCGGGGAGCTGTTTTTT. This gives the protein CASSSPDRSNTGELFF.